The next 10 T cell receptor beta chains were all read from a single sample in a study of T cell repertoires in cytomegalovirus infection. No antigen has been assigned to these receptors. TCRdb independently ran MiXCR on the reads; one entry per CDR3 protein. In the table there are roughly 220,000 distinct CDR3 sequences, roughly two fifths of which are singletons. Source: CD8+ T cells from cultured PBMCs, taken from culture after CMV antigen stimulation. Receptors were obtained from a human donor in good health (CMV status not recorded). Some clones in this sample may be carry-over from other donors' samples.

The chain carries TRBV20-1 and TRBJ1-1, with D unresolved. Germline lookup yields CDR1 DFQATT and CDR2 SNEGSKA (reference sequence). The CDR3 contains 13 residues. The V and J ends lost 5 bases and 8 bases respectively, with 18 bases between them. The CDR3 nucleotides are TGCAGTGCTCTCCTCCCACAGAGAATGGAAGCTTTCTTT. Protein sequence: CSALLPQRMEAFF.

The chain joins TRBV12-3 or TRBV12-4 to TRBJ2-5, with TRBD1 identical over 10 bases. The junction had 4 bases not matched to a gene; V was cut back by 6 bases and J by 3 bases. The CDR3 totals 14 residues. The CDR3 loop is CASRTDRGEETQYF. The CDR3 DNA sequence: TGTGCCAGCAGGACGGACAGGGGGGAAGAGACCCAGTACTTC.

This chain connects TRBV7-6 to TRBJ2-6; possible D gene TRBD2, 7 bases. Trimming took 5 bases from V and 5 from J, leaving 22 bases between them. In germline, CDR1 is SGHVS, CDR2 FNYEAQ. This CDR3 has 18 amino acids. In DNA form, the CDR3 reads TGTGCCAGCAGCCCAACGTCGGGGGGCGCTCGGCGGGCCAACGTCCTGACTTTC. As protein: CASSPTSGGARRANVLTF.

The CDR3 DNA is TGTGCCTGGAGGCAAGGGGGCAGCAATCAGCCCCAGCATTTT. Translated: CAWRQGGSNQPQHF. The chain couples TRBV30 to TRBJ1-5; 7 nucleotides match TRBD1. The CDR3 runs to 14 residues. The germline CDR1 and CDR2 sequences are GTSNPN and SVGIG (reference sequence). V was clipped by 3 bases and J by 1 base; unmatched bases: 3.

This clonotype was recorded many times. The chain carries TRBV2 and TRBJ1-1; D perhaps matches TRBD1 (6 bases). Germline CDR1 SNHLY, CDR2 FYNNEI. This CDR3 is 15 amino acids long. V was pared by 7 bases and J by 0 bases, with 15 bases between. CDR3 nucleotide sequence: TGTGCCAGCACCTCCAAGGACAGTCTGAACACTGAAGCTTTCTTT. Translating it yields CASTSKDSLNTEAFF. The full variable domain, its missing parts supplied by reference TRBV2 and TRBJ1-1, is EPEVTQTPSHQVTQMGQEVILRCVPISNHLYFYWYRQILGQKVEFLVSFYNNEISEKSEIFDDQFSVERPDGSNFTLKIRSTKLEDSAMYFCASTSKDSLNTEAFFGQGTRLTVV.

Only a few counts were recorded for this clonotype. The chain is built from TRBV19 and TRBJ1-6; D unclear. Germline V gives CDR1 LNHDA, CDR2 SQIVND (reference sequence). Trimming shortened V by 1 base and J by 7 bases, and 8 bases separated the two germline ends. The CDR3 spans 14 residues. Written as DNA, the CDR3 is TGTGCCAGTAGTATAGGGACGGTAAATTCACCCCTCCACTTT. It specifies CASSIGTVNSPLHF.

This clonotype was found a few times. The chain is built from TRBV7-6 and TRBJ1-4; D might be TRBD1 (5 bases). CDR3 length equals 13 residues. V lost 5 bases and J 5 bases, leaving 9 bases between the germline ends. The germline gives CDR1 SGHVS, CDR2 FNYEAQ. The DNA of the CDR3 is TGTGCCAGCAGCCTCAAGGGGAATGAAAAACTGTTTTTT. Protein product: CASSLKGNEKLFF. Together with reference TRBV7-6 and TRBJ1-4, the CDR3 gives the full variable domain: GAGVSQSPRYKVTKRGQDVALRCDPISGHVSLYWYRQALGQGPEFLTYFNYEAQQDKSGLPNDRFSAERPEGSISTLTIQRTEQRDSAMYRCASSLKGNEKLFFGSGTQLSVL.

The gene calls are TRBV2 and TRBJ2-7; D is tentatively TRBD1 or TRBD2 (6 bases each). V was clipped by 7 bases and J by 7 bases, with 20 bases between them. The V gene's germline CDR1 is SNHLY and CDR2 FYNNEI. The length of the CDR3 is 14 residues. The CDR3, as DNA: TGTGCCAGCAAGGGGGGAGGAGGATCTAGAGAGCAGTACTTC. Amino acids: CASKGGGGSREQYF.

This clonotype was recorded a few times. V usage is TRBV7-6 and J usage is TRBJ2-7, with D perhaps TRBD2 (6 bases). V dropped 5 bases and J dropped 3 bases, with 20 bases sitting between them. Germline-derived CDR1 and CDR2 are SGHVS and FNYEAQ. The CDR3 contains 16 residues. The CDR3 DNA reads as TGTGCCAGCAGCCCGGGAGTCGGCGGTTACTTCTACGAGCAGTACTTC. Residues: CASSPGVGGYFYEQYF.

J is TRBJ1-5 and V is TRBV7-4; TRBD1 might be the D (5 bases). The CDR3 loop spans 15 amino acids. Germline CDR1 and CDR2: SGHVT and SQSDAQ. The germline V and J ends were trimmed by 4 bases and 1 base, with 11 bases remaining between them. CDR3 amino acids: CASSWGGASNQPQHF. CDR3 in DNA: TGTGCCAGCAGCTGGGGAGGGGCCAGCAATCAGCCCCAGCATTTT.